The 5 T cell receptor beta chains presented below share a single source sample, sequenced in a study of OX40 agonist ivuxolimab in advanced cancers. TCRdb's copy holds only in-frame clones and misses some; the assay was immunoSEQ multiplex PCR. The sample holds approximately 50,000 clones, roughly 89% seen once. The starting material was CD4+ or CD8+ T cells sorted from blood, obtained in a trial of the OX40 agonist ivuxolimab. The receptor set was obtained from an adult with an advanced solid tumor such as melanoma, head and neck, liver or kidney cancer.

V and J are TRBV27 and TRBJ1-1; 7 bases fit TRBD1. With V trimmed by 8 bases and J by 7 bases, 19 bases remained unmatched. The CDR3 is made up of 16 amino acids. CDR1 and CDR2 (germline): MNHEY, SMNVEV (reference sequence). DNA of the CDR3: TGTGCCAGCTTTCAGCCGGGACAGCCCCTCCGTGGTGAAGCTTTCTTT. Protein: CASFQPGQPLRGEAFF.

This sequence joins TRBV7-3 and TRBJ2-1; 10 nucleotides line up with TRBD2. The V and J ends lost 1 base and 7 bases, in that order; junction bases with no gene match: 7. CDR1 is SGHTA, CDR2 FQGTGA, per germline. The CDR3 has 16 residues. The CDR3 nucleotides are TGTGCCAGCAGCTTAAGGGGAGCGGGAGGGGAGAATGAGCAGTTCTTC. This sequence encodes CASSLRGAGGENEQFF.

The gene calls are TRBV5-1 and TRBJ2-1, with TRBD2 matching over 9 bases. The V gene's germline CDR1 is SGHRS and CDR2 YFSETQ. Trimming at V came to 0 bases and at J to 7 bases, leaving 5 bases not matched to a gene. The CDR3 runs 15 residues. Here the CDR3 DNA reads TGCGCCAGCAGCTTGGCTAGCGGGATTCATAATGAGCAGTTCTTC. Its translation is CASSLASGIHNEQFF.

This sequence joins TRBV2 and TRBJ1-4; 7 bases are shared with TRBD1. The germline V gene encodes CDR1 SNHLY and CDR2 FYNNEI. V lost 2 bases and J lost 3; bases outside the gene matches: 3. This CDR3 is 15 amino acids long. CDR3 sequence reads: CASSEMGTANEKLFF. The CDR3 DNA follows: TGTGCCAGCAGTGAAATGGGGACAGCTAATGAAAAACTGTTTTTT.

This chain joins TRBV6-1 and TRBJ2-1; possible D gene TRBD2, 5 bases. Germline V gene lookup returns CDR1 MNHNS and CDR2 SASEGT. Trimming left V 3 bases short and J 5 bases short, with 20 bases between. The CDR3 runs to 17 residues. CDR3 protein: CASSEFTRTSLNNEQFF. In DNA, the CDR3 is TGTGCCAGCAGTGAGTTCACTAGGACCTCCTTAAACAATGAGCAGTTCTTC.